This T cell receptor (beta chain) was sequenced for a study of blood T cell repertoires in COVID-19 (dated by TCRdb to about 2020). Some background on the complete study: The collaborator samples originated in the United States, Italy and Spain and spanned the acute and convalescent phases of COVID-19. The material from the prospective study consisted of cDNA or gDNA derived from T cells, B-cell-depleted T cells, or PBMCs. The dataset comprised deeply sampled blood TCRbeta repertoires from subjects exposed to, actively infected with, or recovered from COVID-19. The repertoires were released in a freely available public database intended as a resource for research on the immune response to SARS-CoV-2. Samples came from the ongoing ImmuneRACE study (first 160 participants) plus 1,254 subjects from 6 global collaborators. The sample metadata nearly always contained a de-identified subject ID, COVID-19 status, age in years and sex. Where HLA class I and class II types were available, the types were taken from metadata supplied by the sample provider, not from assay-based typing. Results the study describes overall, beyond this receptor: The amount of clinical and demographic metadata varied by source and participant and was provided uncurated.

Whole blood was collected in K2EDTA tubes by collaborating institutions according to the institutions' own protocols. For TCRbeta analysis, collaborators shipped samples as frozen whole blood, isolated PBMCs, or DNA extracted from either of those sample types. The CDR3 goes from the cysteine to the phenylalanine over 13 residues. The retained sequence is limited to the CDR3, 39 bases, with the frame set at the first base. V is pared back by 3 bases and J by 3 bases, with 6 bases lying between the germline termini. As encoded in the germline V gene, CDR1 is MDHEN while CDR2 is SYDVKM. With respect to this clone: No antigen is known for it. Base quality data are lacking; no much larger clone is found one base away.

The immunoSEQ Assay, a bias-controlled multiplex PCR, was used to amplify TCRbeta CDR3 regions from genomic DNA. Concerning the study's data processing: The number of nucleated cells in each sample was estimated from the amplification of reference gene primers within the assay. To quantify the absolute abundance of each unique TCRbeta CDR3 rearrangement, sequence reads were collapsed and filtered. For each sample, productive Simpson clonality was calculated as the square root of Simpson's diversity index over productive rearrangements. As stored in TCRdb, this immuneACCESS dataset retains in-frame rearrangements with V and J assigned. A fraction of the clones does not appear; measured against another copy, unresolved V genes explain less than half of the discrepancy, and the remainder lacks a known reason. The V and J calls and the clone size are those of that table, but D and trimming were determined from the DNA. The sample yields around 63,000 clones; almost 90% were counted once. The ten largest clones take up less than 20% of the sample.

Material: peripheral blood. The TCR was taken from an elderly woman with active COVID-19. This sequence uses TRBV28 and TRBJ2-1, and possibly TRBD1, on 5 matching bases. The CDR3 region has the sequence CASSFRGYNEQFF. Read as DNA, the sequence is TGTGCCAGCAGTTTTAGGGGCTACAATGAGCAGTTCTTC.